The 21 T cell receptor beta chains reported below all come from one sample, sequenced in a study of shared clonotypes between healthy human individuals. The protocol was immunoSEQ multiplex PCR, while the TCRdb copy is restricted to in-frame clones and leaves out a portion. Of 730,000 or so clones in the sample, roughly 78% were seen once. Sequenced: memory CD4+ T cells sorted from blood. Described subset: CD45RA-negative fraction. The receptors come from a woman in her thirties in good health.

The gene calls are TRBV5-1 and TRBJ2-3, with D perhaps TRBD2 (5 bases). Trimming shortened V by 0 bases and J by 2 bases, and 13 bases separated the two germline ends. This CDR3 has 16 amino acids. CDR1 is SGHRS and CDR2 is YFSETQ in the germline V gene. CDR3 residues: CASSLAPWEYTDTQYF. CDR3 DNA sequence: TGCGCCAGCAGCTTGGCCCCTTGGGAGTACACAGATACGCAGTATTTT.

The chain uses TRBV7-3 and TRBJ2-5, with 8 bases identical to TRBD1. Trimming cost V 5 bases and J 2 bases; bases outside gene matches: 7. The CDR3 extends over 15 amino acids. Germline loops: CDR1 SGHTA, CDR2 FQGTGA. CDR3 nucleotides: TGTGCCAGCAGCCCGACCCGGGACAGGCAAGAGACCCAGTACTTC. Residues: CASSPTRDRQETQYF.

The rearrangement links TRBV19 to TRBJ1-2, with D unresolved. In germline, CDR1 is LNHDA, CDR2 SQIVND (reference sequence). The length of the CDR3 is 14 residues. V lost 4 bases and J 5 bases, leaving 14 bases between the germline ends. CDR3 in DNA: TGTGCCAGTAGTACCCCGGGAAAGGATTATGGCTACACCTTC. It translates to CASSTPGKDYGYTF.

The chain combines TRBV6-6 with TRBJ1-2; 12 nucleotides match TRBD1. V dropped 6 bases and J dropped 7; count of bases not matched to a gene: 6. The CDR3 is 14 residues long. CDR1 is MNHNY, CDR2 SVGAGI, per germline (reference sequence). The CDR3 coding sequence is TGTGCCAGCAGGCAGGGACAGGGGGCGCTTGGCTACACCTTC. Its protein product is CASRQGQGALGYTF.

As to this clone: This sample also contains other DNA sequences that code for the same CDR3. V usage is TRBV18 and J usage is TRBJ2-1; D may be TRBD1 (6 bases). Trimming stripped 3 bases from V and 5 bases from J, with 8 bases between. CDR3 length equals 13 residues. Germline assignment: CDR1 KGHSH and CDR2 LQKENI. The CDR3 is CASSPGQDNEQFF. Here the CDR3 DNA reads TGTGCCAGCTCACCGGGACAAGACAATGAGCAGTTCTTC. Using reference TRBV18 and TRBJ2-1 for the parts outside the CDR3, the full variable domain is NAGVMQNPRHLVRRRGQEARLRCSPMKGHSHVYWYRQLPEEGLKFMVYLQKENIIDESGMPKERFSAEFPKEGPSILRIQQVVRGDSAAYFCASSPGQDNEQFFGPGTRLTVL.

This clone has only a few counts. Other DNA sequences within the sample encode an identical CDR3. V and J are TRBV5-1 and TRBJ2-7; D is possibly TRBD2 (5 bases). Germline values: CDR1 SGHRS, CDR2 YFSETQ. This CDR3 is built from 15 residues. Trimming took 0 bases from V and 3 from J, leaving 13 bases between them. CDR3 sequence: CASSLGDRDFYEQYF. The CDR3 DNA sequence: TGCGCCAGCAGCTTGGGGGATCGGGATTTCTACGAGCAGTACTTC.

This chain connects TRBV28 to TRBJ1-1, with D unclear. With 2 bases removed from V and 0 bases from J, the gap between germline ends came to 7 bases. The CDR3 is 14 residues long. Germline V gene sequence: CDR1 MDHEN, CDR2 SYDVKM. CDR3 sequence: CASSLRRVNTEAFF. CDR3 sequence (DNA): TGTGCCAGCAGTTTAAGGCGGGTGAACACTGAAGCTTTCTTT.

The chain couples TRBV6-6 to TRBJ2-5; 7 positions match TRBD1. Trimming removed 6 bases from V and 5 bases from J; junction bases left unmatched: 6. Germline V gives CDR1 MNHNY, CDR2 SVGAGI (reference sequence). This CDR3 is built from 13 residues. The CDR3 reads CASRNRGLETQYF. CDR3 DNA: TGTGCCAGCAGGAACAGGGGCCTGGAGACCCAGTACTTC.

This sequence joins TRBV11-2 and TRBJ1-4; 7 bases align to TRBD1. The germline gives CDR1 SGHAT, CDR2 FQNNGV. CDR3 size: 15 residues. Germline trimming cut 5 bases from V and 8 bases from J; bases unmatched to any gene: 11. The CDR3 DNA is TGTGCCAGCAGCCCATGGACAGGATCTGGGGAAAAACTGTTTTTT. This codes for CASSPWTGSGEKLFF.

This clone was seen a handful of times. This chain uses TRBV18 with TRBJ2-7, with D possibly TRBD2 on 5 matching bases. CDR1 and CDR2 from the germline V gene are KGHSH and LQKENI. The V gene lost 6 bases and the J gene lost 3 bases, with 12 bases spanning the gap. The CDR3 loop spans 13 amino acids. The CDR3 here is CASSTGYGYEQYF. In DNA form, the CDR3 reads TGTGCCAGCTCGACGGGGTACGGCTACGAGCAGTACTTC.

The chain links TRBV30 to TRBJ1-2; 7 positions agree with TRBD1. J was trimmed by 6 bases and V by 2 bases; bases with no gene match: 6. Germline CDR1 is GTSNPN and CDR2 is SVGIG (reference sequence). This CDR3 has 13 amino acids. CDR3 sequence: CAWSQQGFDGYTF. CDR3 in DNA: TGTGCCTGGAGTCAACAGGGGTTCGATGGCTACACCTTC.

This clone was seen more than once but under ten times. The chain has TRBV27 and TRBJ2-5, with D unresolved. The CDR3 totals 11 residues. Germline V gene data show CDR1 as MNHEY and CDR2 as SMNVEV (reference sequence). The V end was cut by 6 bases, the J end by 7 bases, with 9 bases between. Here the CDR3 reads CASSASGTQYF. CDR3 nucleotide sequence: TGTGCCAGCAGCGCCTCGGGGACCCAGTACTTC.

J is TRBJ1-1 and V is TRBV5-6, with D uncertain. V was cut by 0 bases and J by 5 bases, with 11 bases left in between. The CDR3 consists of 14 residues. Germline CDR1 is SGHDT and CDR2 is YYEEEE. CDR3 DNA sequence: TGTGCCAGCAGCTTGGGTGCCAGTTGGACTGAAGCTTTCTTT. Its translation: CASSLGASWTEAFF.

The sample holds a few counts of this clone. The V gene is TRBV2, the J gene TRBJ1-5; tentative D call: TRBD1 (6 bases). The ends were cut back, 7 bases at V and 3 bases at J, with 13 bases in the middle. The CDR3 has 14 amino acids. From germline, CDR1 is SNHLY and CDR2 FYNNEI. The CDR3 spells CASNLQGNNQPQHF. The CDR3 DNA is TGTGCCAGCAACTTACAGGGTAACAATCAGCCCCAGCATTTT.

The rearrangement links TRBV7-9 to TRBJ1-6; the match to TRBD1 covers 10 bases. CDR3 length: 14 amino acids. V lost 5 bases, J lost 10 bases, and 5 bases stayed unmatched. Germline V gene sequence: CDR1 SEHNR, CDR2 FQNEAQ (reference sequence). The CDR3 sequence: CASSAGQGTSPLHF. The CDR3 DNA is TGTGCCAGCAGCGCGGGACAGGGGACATCACCCCTCCACTTT.

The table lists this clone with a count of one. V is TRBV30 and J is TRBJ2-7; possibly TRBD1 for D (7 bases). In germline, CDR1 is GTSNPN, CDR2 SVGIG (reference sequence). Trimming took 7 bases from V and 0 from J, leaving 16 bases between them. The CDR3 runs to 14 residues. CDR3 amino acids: CASISQGGSYEQYF. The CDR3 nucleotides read TGTGCCTCTATTTCGCAGGGGGGCTCCTACGAGCAGTACTTC.

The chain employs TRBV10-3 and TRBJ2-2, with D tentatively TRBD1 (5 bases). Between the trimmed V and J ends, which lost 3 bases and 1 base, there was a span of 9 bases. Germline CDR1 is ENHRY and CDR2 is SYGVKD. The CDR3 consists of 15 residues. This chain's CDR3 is CAISDSGKNTGELFF. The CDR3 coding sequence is TGTGCCATCAGTGATTCAGGGAAGAACACCGGGGAGCTGTTTTTT.

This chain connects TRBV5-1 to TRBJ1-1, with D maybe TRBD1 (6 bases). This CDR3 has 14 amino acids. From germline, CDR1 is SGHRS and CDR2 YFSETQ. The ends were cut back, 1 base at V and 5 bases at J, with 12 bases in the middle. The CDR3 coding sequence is TGCGCCAGCAGCTTGATACAGGGTGGAACTGAAGCTTTCTTT. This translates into CASSLIQGGTEAFF.

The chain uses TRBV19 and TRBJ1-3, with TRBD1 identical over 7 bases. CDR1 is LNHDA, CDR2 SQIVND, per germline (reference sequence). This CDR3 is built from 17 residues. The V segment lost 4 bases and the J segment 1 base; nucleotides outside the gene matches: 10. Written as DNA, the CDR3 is TGTGCCAGTAGTACCGAACAGGGGAGACCTTCTGGAAACACCATATATTTT. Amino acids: CASSTEQGRPSGNTIYF. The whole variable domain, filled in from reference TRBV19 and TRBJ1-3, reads DGGITQSPKYLFRKEGQNVTLSCEQNLNHDAMYWYRQDPGQGLRLIYYSQIVNDFQKGDIAEGYSVSREKKESFPLTVTSAQKNPTAFYLCASSTEQGRPSGNTIYFGEGSWLTVV.

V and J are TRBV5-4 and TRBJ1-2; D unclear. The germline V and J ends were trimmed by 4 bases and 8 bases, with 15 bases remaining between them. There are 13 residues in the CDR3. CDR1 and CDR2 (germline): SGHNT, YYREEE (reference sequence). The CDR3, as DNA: TGTGCCAGCAGCACCTGGGGAGGGAGGGGCTACACCTTC. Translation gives CASSTWGGRGYTF.

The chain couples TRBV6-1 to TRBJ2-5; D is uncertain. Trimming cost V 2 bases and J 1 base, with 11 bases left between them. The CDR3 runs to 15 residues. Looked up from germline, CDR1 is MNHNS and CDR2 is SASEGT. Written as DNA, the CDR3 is TGTGCCAGCAGTGAAAAAATCCGTCCCCAAGAGACCCAGTACTTC. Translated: CASSEKIRPQETQYF.